This T cell receptor (beta chain) came from a study of blood T cell repertoires in COVID-19. Whole-study context: The samples span acute and convalescent COVID-19 from the United States, Italy and Spain. From T cells, B-cell-depleted T cells, or PBMCs came the material, which was cDNA or gDNA.

While infection was still active, Seattle patients were enrolled and then followed longitudinally. Original handling: Amplification from reference gene primers served as the basis for estimated nucleated cell counts. Sequencing was performed with immunoSEQ multiplex PCR; in TCRdb, only in-frame clones are kept and a portion is missing. V, J and clone size are taken as reported in that table, and D and trimming were inferred from the DNA itself. The sample lists under 200,000 clones; around 90% were seen once. This CDR3 is built from 13 residues. The V gene end was trimmed by 5 bases and the J gene end by 4 bases; junction bases not matched to a gene: 2. Germline V gene lookup returns CDR1 LNHDA and CDR2 SQIVND (reference sequence).

This chain links TRBV19 with TRBJ1-5; 7 positions agree with TRBD1. The specimen sequenced was peripheral blood. The clonotype comes from an elderly woman with COVID-19, enrolled during active disease. The CDR3 is CASSLQGNQPQHF. Here the CDR3 DNA reads TGTGCCAGTAGTCTACAGGGGAATCAGCCCCAGCATTTT.